The table lists the clone carrying this T cell receptor (beta chain) with a count of one. Its antigen is as yet unknown. TCRdb passed the 5' RACE reads through MiXCR, listing each CDR3 protein once. The table lists fewer than 550,000 distinct CDR3 sequences, 14% of them singletons. This sample was included in a study of identical twins. Findings and caveats of the study: Invariant MAIT and iNKT cells are populations that could partly confound zero-insertion analyses. The study found that models underestimated out-of-frame TCR alpha sharing in monozygotic twins.

Germline V gene sequence: CDR1 LNHNV, CDR2 YYDKDF (reference sequence). The CDR3 is 18 amino acids. The sample was also linked to a second study, of yellow fever vaccine responses in identical twins.

Material: CD4+ T cells sorted from blood. The chain is built from TRBV15 and TRBJ1-1; TRBD1 might be the D (5 bases). This clonotype was sampled from a woman under 30 in good health. The CDR3 reads CTFSFPSGGGLMNTEAFF. CDR3 bases: TGTACCTTCAGTTTTCCCAGCGGCGGGGGGTTGATGAACACTGAAGCTTTCTTT.